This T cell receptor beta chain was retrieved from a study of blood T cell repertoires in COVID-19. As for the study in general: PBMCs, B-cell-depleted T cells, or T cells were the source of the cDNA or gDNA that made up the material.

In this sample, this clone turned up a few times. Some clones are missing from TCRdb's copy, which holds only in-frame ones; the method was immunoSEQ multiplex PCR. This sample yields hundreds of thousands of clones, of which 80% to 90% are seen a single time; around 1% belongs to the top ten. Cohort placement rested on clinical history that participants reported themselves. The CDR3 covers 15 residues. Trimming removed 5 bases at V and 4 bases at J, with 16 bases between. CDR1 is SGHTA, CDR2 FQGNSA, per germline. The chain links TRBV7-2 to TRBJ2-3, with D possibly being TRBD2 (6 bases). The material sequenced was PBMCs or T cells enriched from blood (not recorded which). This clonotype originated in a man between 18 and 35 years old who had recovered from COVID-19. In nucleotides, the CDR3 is TGTGCCAGCAGCCCCGAACTAGCAGATGCAGATACGCAGTATTTT. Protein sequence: CASSPELADADTQYF.